Each of the 29 T cell receptor beta chains below was sequenced from the same sample in a study of cytomegalovirus exposure and HLA in healthy donors. Amplification used 60 Vbeta primers and 13 Jbeta primers. Some clones are missing from TCRdb's copy, which holds only in-frame ones; the method was immunoSEQ multiplex PCR. Of approximately 93,000 clones in the sample, 78% were seen once. The sample was PBMCs. These receptor sequences come from a woman aged 40 to 50 in good health and CMV-seronegative.

This clone was found many times. The J gene is TRBJ2-1, the V gene TRBV7-2; TRBD2 matches at 7 bases. The germline gives CDR1 SGHTA, CDR2 FQGNSA. The V segment lost 4 bases and the J segment 0 bases; nucleotides outside the gene matches: 3. The CDR3 extends over 15 amino acids. In nucleotides, the CDR3 is TGTGCCAGCAGCTCGGGACTAAGCTCCTACAATGAGCAGTTCTTC. It codes for CASSSGLSSYNEQFF.

This chain joins TRBV5-6 and TRBJ2-1; 8 bases are a match to TRBD2. The CDR3 sequence is 16 residues long. Germline loops: CDR1 SGHDT, CDR2 YYEEEE. Trimming cost V 1 base and J 7 bases; bases outside gene matches: 10. DNA of the CDR3: TGTGCCAGCAGCTTGTCTCCGGGAGGGAGGATAAATGAGCAGTTCTTC. Its protein is CASSLSPGGRINEQFF.

The chain has TRBV5-1 and TRBJ1-3; a weak D match, TRBD1 (5 bases). Germline CDR1 and CDR2: SGHRS and YFSETQ. The CDR3 runs 16 residues. V was clipped by 0 bases and J by 0 bases, with 10 bases between them. The CDR3 here is CASSLDLGRSGNTIYF. The DNA for the CDR3 is TGCGCCAGCAGCTTGGATCTGGGGCGCTCTGGAAACACCATATATTTT.

This clone was seen once. CDR3 bases: TGTGCCAGCAGCTTTCCCCCTTCCTACGAGCAGTACTTC. Translated, it gives CASSFPPSYEQYF. This chain joins TRBV7-2 and TRBJ2-7, with D unclear. The germline V gene has CDR1 SGHTA and CDR2 FQGNSA. This CDR3 region has 13 residues. The ends were cut back, 3 bases at V and 1 base at J, with 7 bases in the middle.

The chain carries TRBV6-1 and TRBJ2-2, with 8 bases lining up with TRBD2. CDR1 and CDR2 (germline): MNHNS, SASEGT. This CDR3 has 15 amino acids. The V segment lost 1 base and the J segment 6 bases; nucleotides outside the gene matches: 4. CDR3 region: CASSEEEAGAGELFF. Written as DNA, the CDR3 is TGTGCCAGCAGTGAAGAAGAAGCGGGGGCCGGGGAGCTGTTTTTT.

This rearrangement joins TRBV18 to TRBJ1-5; D not certain. V was trimmed by 3 bases and J by 3 bases, leaving 9 bases between them. Germline CDR1 is KGHSH and CDR2 is LQKENI. The CDR3 is 14 amino acids. The CDR3 region is CASSPNSNNQPQHF. For the CDR3, the DNA is TGTGCCAGCTCACCGAACAGTAACAATCAGCCCCAGCATTTT. Variable domain in full (rest from reference TRBV18 and TRBJ1-5): NAGVMQNPRHLVRRRGQEARLRCSPMKGHSHVYWYRQLPEEGLKFMVYLQKENIIDESGMPKERFSAEFPKEGPSILRIQQVVRGDSAAYFCASSPNSNNQPQHFGDGTRLSIL.

The DNA for the CDR3 is TGTGCCAGCAGCTCCGACAGGGGGGAAACAGATACGCAGTATTTT. It encodes CASSSDRGETDTQYF. The chain carries TRBV7-2 and TRBJ2-3, with 9 bases matching TRBD1. The CDR3 is made up of 15 amino acids. Germline CDR1 SGHTA, CDR2 FQGNSA. Trimming at V came to 4 bases and at J to 3 bases, leaving 5 bases not matched to a gene.

This sequence joins TRBV5-1 and TRBJ2-5; 9 bases agree with TRBD2. The germline V gene has CDR1 SGHRS and CDR2 YFSETQ. V shed 0 bases and J 5 bases; nucleotides not matched to a gene: 11. The CDR3 runs 17 residues. CDR3 in DNA: TGCGCCAGCAGCTTGGCCTCGACTAGCGGTTCCAGGGAGACCCAGTACTTC. The encoded protein is CASSLASTSGSRETQYF.

V usage is TRBV9 and J usage is TRBJ1-1; a possible D gene is TRBD1 (5 bases). The V end lost 0 bases, the J end lost 3 bases, and 15 bases lay between the germline ends. Germline CDR1 reads SGDLS; CDR2 reads YYNGEE. The CDR3 spans 16 residues. The CDR3 is CASSVGYRSKDTEAFF. In DNA form, the CDR3 reads TGTGCCAGCAGCGTAGGCTACAGGTCTAAGGACACTGAAGCTTTCTTT.

The rearrangement uses TRBV28 and TRBJ2-3, with D possibly matching TRBD2 (6 bases). CDR1 is MDHEN, CDR2 SYDVKM, per germline. V gave up 8 bases and J gave up 8 bases, with 14 bases separating them. The CDR3 totals 12 residues. The CDR3 DNA reads TGTGCCAGCCGTGCAGGGCGGGGTACGCAGTATTTT. This encodes CASRAGRGTQYF.

In this sample, this clone turned up a few times. The CDR3 loop is CASGENSYNEQFF. The CDR3 DNA reads as TGTGCCAGCGGGGAGAACTCCTACAATGAGCAGTTCTTC. J is TRBJ2-1 and V is TRBV6-6; maybe TRBD2 (5 bases). V was trimmed by 8 bases and J by 0 bases, leaving 8 bases between them. The germline gives CDR1 MNHNY, CDR2 SVGAGI (reference sequence). This CDR3 region has 13 residues.

V usage is TRBV5-1 and J usage is TRBJ2-4; TRBD2 might be the D (6 bases). CDR1 SGHRS and CDR2 YFSETQ come from the germline V gene. The CDR3 has 15 residues. With 3 bases removed from V and 6 bases from J, the gap between germline ends came to 16 bases. CDR3 residues: CASSSLSGGLNIQYF. CDR3 DNA sequence: TGCGCCAGCAGCTCCTTATCCGGGGGATTAAACATTCAGTACTTC.

The chain recombines TRBV19 with TRBJ1-1; D gene uncertain. V lost 5 bases to trimming and J lost 6 bases, with 16 bases between them. This CDR3 has 14 residues. CDR1 and CDR2 from the germline V gene are LNHDA and SQIVND (reference sequence). CDR3 in amino acids: CASSPRVRRAEAFF. CDR3 DNA sequence: TGTGCCAGTAGTCCCCGGGTTCGAAGAGCTGAAGCTTTCTTT.

The gene calls are TRBV7-9 and TRBJ1-4; 8 nucleotides line up with TRBD1. With 5 bases clipped from V and 5 bases from J, the junction kept 7 bases outside the gene matches. Germline values: CDR1 SEHNR, CDR2 FQNEAQ (reference sequence). The CDR3 is 15 residues long. The CDR3 nucleotides read TGTGCCAGCAGCCCGAATACAGGGGGGAATGAAAAACTGTTTTTT. This encodes CASSPNTGGNEKLFF.

The chain is built from TRBV5-5 and TRBJ1-2; 10 bases line up with TRBD1. From germline, CDR1 is SGHKS and CDR2 YYEKEE (reference sequence). The junction had 5 bases not matched to a gene; V was cut back by 0 bases and J by 3 bases. The CDR3 totals 16 residues. DNA of the CDR3: TGTGCCAGCAGCTTGGATATGGGGACAGGGGACTATGGCTACACCTTC. This codes for CASSLDMGTGDYGYTF.

The chain carries TRBV5-1 and TRBJ1-2; no clear D gene. In germline, CDR1 is SGHRS, CDR2 YFSETQ. There are 14 residues in the CDR3. The V gene lost 0 bases and the J gene lost 4 bases, with 10 bases spanning the gap. CDR3 nucleotides: TGCGCCAGCAGCTTGGGGGCAGACCGCTATGGCTACACCTTC. It codes for CASSLGADRYGYTF.

The V call is TRBV19, the J call TRBJ2-5; TRBD1 agrees at 11 bases. Trimming cost V 5 bases and J 5 bases; bases outside gene matches: 10. Germline CDR1 is LNHDA and CDR2 is SQIVND (reference sequence). The CDR3 runs 16 residues. The DNA of the CDR3 is TGTGCCAGTAGTCCCATGGACAGGGGGCGCGGGGAGACCCAGTACTTC. This gives the protein CASSPMDRGRGETQYF.

This clone was counted a single time. The chain has TRBV28 and TRBJ1-2; 8 nucleotides agree with TRBD1. There are 13 residues in the CDR3. V trimming: 5 bases; J trimming: 4 bases; junction bases outside the gene matches: 3. Looked up from germline, CDR1 is MDHEN and CDR2 is SYDVKM. As DNA, the CDR3 is TGTGCCAGCAGTGGACAGGGAACCTATGGCTACACCTTC. Its protein is CASSGQGTYGYTF.

The chain employs TRBV6-5 and TRBJ2-3; D is possibly TRBD2 (6 bases). From germline, CDR1 is MNHEY and CDR2 SVGAGI. The CDR3 runs to 13 residues. V lost 6 bases and J lost 9, with 16 bases in between. In DNA form, the CDR3 reads TGTGCCAGCAGCCCCGGAGGCCGGGGGACGCAGTATTTT. It codes for CASSPGGRGTQYF.

This clone came up once. This chain links TRBV4-2 with TRBJ2-3, with D perhaps matching TRBD2 (6 bases). The CDR3 has 17 residues. Germline lookup yields CDR1 LGHNA and CDR2 YNFKEQ. Between the trimmed V and J ends, which lost 3 bases and 4 bases, there was a span of 20 bases. The CDR3 loop is CASSQTILAMDPDTQYF. As DNA, the CDR3 is TGTGCCAGCAGCCAGACTATACTAGCCATGGACCCAGATACGCAGTATTTT.

The chain links TRBV11-3 to TRBJ2-1; D might be TRBD1 (6 bases). CDR3 size: 14 residues. V lost 2 bases to trimming and J lost 7 bases, with 12 bases between them. The V gene's germline CDR1 is SGHNT and CDR2 YENEEA. CDR3 in DNA: TGTGCCAGCAGCTTATCTGGACAGCTAAATGAGCAGTTCTTC. Its protein is CASSLSGQLNEQFF.

The rearrangement uses TRBV29-1 and TRBJ1-2; tentative D call: TRBD1 (5 bases). The V and J ends lost 4 bases and 8 bases respectively, with 14 bases between them. The germline V gene encodes CDR1 SQVTM and CDR2 ANQGSEA. The CDR3 runs to 12 residues. CDR3 sequence reads: CSVVSRERGYTF. DNA of the CDR3: TGCAGCGTTGTCTCCAGGGAACGGGGCTACACCTTC.

The count of this clone is one. J is TRBJ2-7 and V is TRBV27; 10 nucleotides match TRBD1. This CDR3 comprises 16 residues. Germline CDR1 is MNHEY and CDR2 is SMNVEV (reference sequence). V lost 0 bases, J lost 3 bases, and 5 bases stayed unmatched. The CDR3 here is CASSLSGTGVSYEQYF. The CDR3 coding sequence is TGTGCCAGCAGTTTATCTGGGACAGGGGTGAGCTACGAGCAGTACTTC.

The rearrangement joins TRBV27 to TRBJ2-7; TRBD2 agrees at 12 bases. The J segment lost 6 bases and the V segment lost 6 bases, leaving 9 bases of the junction unmatched. This CDR3 has 15 residues. Germline V gives CDR1 MNHEY, CDR2 SMNVEV (reference sequence). Here the CDR3 reads CASRGLAGGMGEQYF. The CDR3 nucleotides read TGTGCCAGCAGGGGCCTAGCGGGAGGGATGGGCGAGCAGTACTTC.

This chain joins TRBV11-2 and TRBJ2-5, with TRBD2 matching over 7 bases. The assigned J gene may be wrong: the sequence end matches TRBJ2-7 better. This CDR3 is 14 amino acids long. Germline CDR1 reads SGHAT; CDR2 reads FQNNGV. In DNA form, the CDR3 reads TGTGCCAGCAGCTTAGATCGCGGGAGCTTCGAGCAGTACTTC. Translating it yields CASSLDRGSFEQYF.

Regarding this clone: Other DNA sequences within the sample encode an identical CDR3. CDR3 amino acids: CASSLLETQYF. The CDR3 coding sequence is TGTGCCAGCAGCTTACTGGAGACCCAGTACTTC. The rearrangement uses TRBV7-2 and TRBJ2-5; D is unresolved. The CDR3 runs 11 residues. Deletions cut 2 bases from V and 5 bases from J, with 3 bases between. Germline values: CDR1 SGHTA, CDR2 FQGNSA.

This clone was picked up a small number of times. J is TRBJ2-7 and V is TRBV7-9; D gene unclear. The germline gives CDR1 SEHNR, CDR2 FQNEAQ (reference sequence). CDR3 length: 11 amino acids. Trimming removed 5 bases at V and 5 bases at J, with 7 bases between. As DNA, the CDR3 is TGTGCCAGCAGCAGATTAGACGAGCAGTACTTC. Translating gives CASSRLDEQYF.

This rearrangement joins TRBV5-4 to TRBJ2-5, with TRBD1 matching over 9 bases. This CDR3 comprises 13 residues. After removal of 6 bases from V and 6 bases from J, the junction contained 6 bases not matched to a gene. Germline loops: CDR1 SGHNT, CDR2 YYREEE (reference sequence). The CDR3 is CASTRDREKTQYF. The DNA for the CDR3 is TGTGCCAGCACCCGGGACAGGGAGAAGACCCAGTACTTC.

This chain links TRBV10-3 with TRBJ2-1; 7 bases fit TRBD2. The germline V gene encodes CDR1 ENHRY and CDR2 SYGVKD. The V segment lost 7 bases and the J segment 0 bases; nucleotides outside the gene matches: 3. This CDR3 contains 14 residues. The CDR3 coding sequence is TGTGCCATCACAGCTAGCGGCTCCTACAATGAGCAGTTCTTC. This encodes CAITASGSYNEQFF.